This TCR beta chain originates from a study of STAT5B mutations in CD4+ large granular lymphocyte leukemia. The study's findings and limits: TRBV06-family usage was enriched in top patient clones (8/27) versus controls (2/35).

In regard to this clone: Its target is not known.

V lost 5 bases to trimming and J lost 8 bases, with 18 bases between them. The CDR3 loop spans 15 amino acids. Germline CDR1 and CDR2: SGHTA and FQGNSA. Sequencing was performed with immunoSEQ multiplex PCR; in TCRdb, only in-frame clones are kept and a portion is missing. This sample has nearly 45,000 clones; roughly 85% occur once, and the top ten carry around 2.6%. The receptor was derived from a human donor in good health. Sequencing was done on a sample of CD4+ T cells from blood buffy coats. V is TRBV7-2 and J is TRBJ1-4; D gene unclear. The CDR3 loop is CASSANGRMGEKLFF. The CDR3 nucleotides read TGTGCCAGCAGCGCGAACGGACGTATGGGGGAAAAACTGTTTTTT.